These 6 T cell receptor beta chains were all obtained from the same sample, sequenced in a study of blood T cell repertoires in COVID-19 (dated by TCRdb to the early 2020s). The library was produced with the immunoSEQ multiplex PCR assay. TCRdb stores this immuneACCESS table with in-frame sequences only. Part of the clones is absent; in the studies checked, under half of the shortfall reflects unresolved V genes, and no reason is known for the rest. The sample table records 55,000 to 80,000 clones; nearly 90% of these occur just once. Together, the top ten hold approximately 31% of the sample. Input material: peripheral blood. The receptors come from a middle-aged man with acute or convalescent COVID-19.

This clone was detected only a few times. The chain links TRBV2 to TRBJ1-2, with 8 positions matching TRBD1. The CDR3 contains 14 residues. The germline V gene encodes CDR1 SNHLY and CDR2 FYNNEI. V lost 5 bases, J lost 1 base, and 3 bases stayed unmatched. Here the CDR3 reads CASSRGQGNYGYTF. In DNA form, the CDR3 reads TGTGCCAGCAGTCGAGGACAGGGTAACTATGGCTACACCTTC.

The chain recombines TRBV5-1 with TRBJ1-2; weak D call: TRBD1 (5 bases). Trimming shortened V by 2 bases and J by 1 base, and 12 bases separated the two germline ends. CDR1 SGHRS and CDR2 YFSETQ come from the germline V gene. This CDR3 contains 15 residues. The CDR3 sequence is CASSFGRGGNYGYTF. In nucleotides, the CDR3 is TGCGCCAGCAGCTTCGGAAGGGGTGGTAACTATGGCTACACCTTC.

The chain is built from TRBV9 and TRBJ2-5; 7 nucleotides line up with TRBD2. CDR3 size: 15 residues. Germline CDR1 reads SGDLS; CDR2 reads YYNGEE. The trim removed 0 bases at V and 1 base at J, leaving 3 bases unmatched. CDR3 in DNA: TGTGCCAGCAGCGTAGGGGGAGGGGCCCAAGAGACCCAGTACTTC. This encodes CASSVGGGAQETQYF.

The chain is built from TRBV2 and TRBJ2-1; 8 bases map to TRBD1. CDR3 length: 15 residues. The J segment lost 3 bases and the V segment lost 7 bases, leaving 8 bases of the junction unmatched. Germline V gene data show CDR1 as SNHLY and CDR2 as FYNNEI. Here the CDR3 DNA reads TGTGCCAGCAAGAAGGACAGGGACATCTACAATGAGCAGTTCTTC. Translation: CASKKDRDIYNEQFF.

The chain has TRBV9 and TRBJ2-2; unclear D gene. This CDR3 spans 16 amino acids. Germline loops: CDR1 SGDLS, CDR2 YYNGEE. V lost 4 bases, J lost 0 bases, and 13 bases lay in between. The CDR3 sequence: CASSPTNIANTGELFF. CDR3 nucleotides: TGTGCCAGCAGCCCAACTAACATCGCGAACACCGGGGAGCTGTTTTTT.

The rearrangement joins TRBV6-5 to TRBJ2-7, with 8 bases that match TRBD1. V lost 1 base to trimming and J lost 2 bases; unmatched junction nucleotides: 7. This CDR3 has 16 residues. Germline V gives CDR1 MNHEY, CDR2 SVGAGI. For the CDR3, the DNA is TGTGCCAGCAGTTACTTTGGGACAGGAATGACCTACGAGCAGTACTTC. Protein: CASSYFGTGMTYEQYF.